This T cell receptor (beta chain) was obtained from a study of a mutant IDH1 vaccine in newly diagnosed glioma. Study-level background: Patients arrived already treated with radiotherapy, temozolomide, or both, most having had both. Findings and caveats of the study: With respect to changes in top peripheral T cell clonotypes, pseudoprogression seemed unrelated. Researchers report vaccine-induced immune responses in about 93% of patients.

TCRdb keeps only in-frame clones here, not all; method: immunoSEQ multiplex PCR. In the table there are roughly 15,000 clones, approximately 92% of which are singletons. Time point noted: baseline, week 1 (first vaccination visit). Treatment indicated: pre-vaccination baseline after standard-of-care therapy. Donor tumors were new WHO grade 3 or 4 IDH1-mutant, ATRX-lost astrocytomas. CDR3 length: 14 residues. CDR1 is SEHNR, CDR2 FQNEAQ, per germline (reference sequence). With V trimmed by 5 bases and J by 5 bases, 6 bases remained unmatched. Note on this clone: Its antigen remains unknown.

The chain uses TRBV7-9 and TRBJ1-5; 7 positions agree with TRBD1. Specimen: PBMCs, collected from a glioma patient treated with radiotherapy, temozolomide or both. The clonotype comes from a woman in her forties with glioma. Some clones in this sample may be carry-over from other donors' samples. The CDR3 nucleotides are TGTGCCAGCAGCCCAGGGGGGGGGCATCAGCCCCAGCATTTT. Its translation: CASSPGGGHQPQHF.